This record concerns one T cell receptor (beta chain) sequence. Sorting with CD45RO/CCR7/CD25/CD127/CD95/CD27 yielded naive, central memory, regulatory and stem-like memory CD4+ cells. This sample is drawn from a study of beta chain features in type 1 diabetes. Study-level information: Patients shared similar age, gender and cell yields with healthy donors. The study examined more than 100,000,000 sorted cells across all samples.

The entirety of the isolated RNA underwent reverse transcription, so expressed TCRB transcripts were sequenced. Some clones are missing from TCRdb's copy, which holds only in-frame ones; the method was immunoSEQ multiplex PCR. Of more than 30,000 clones detected, about 65% appear once; the ten largest clones hold 2%. The TCR sequence derives from a woman in her thirties in good health. What was sequenced was Tregs from blood.

Here the CDR3 DNA reads TGTGCCAGCAGCTTAGATTCGCTAGCGGGAGGACGAGAGCAGTTCTTC. It is translated as CASSLDSLAGGREQFF. The V gene is TRBV7-9, the J gene TRBJ2-1, with 11 bases lining up with TRBD2. V shed 1 base, J shed 10 bases, and the junction held 9 bases outside the gene matches. The V gene's germline CDR1 is SEHNR and CDR2 FQNEAQ (reference sequence). The CDR3 totals 16 residues. Drawing the rest from reference TRBV7-9 and TRBJ2-1, the complete variable domain is DTGVSQNPRHKITKRGQNVTFRCDPISEHNRLYWYRQTLGQGPEFLTYFQNEAQLEKSRLLSDRFSAERPKGSFSTLEIQRTEQGDSAMYLCASSLDSLAGGREQFFGPGTRLTVL.